This T cell receptor beta chain was obtained from a study of cytomegalovirus exposure and HLA in healthy donors. In its sample, this clone was seen a few times. Its specificity is unknown. Study-level findings and limits: Overall, around 150 TCR beta chains were annotated as cytomegalovirus-associated. Later analysis indicated greater clonal expansion among HLA-associated TCR beta chains than among equally common other chains. Sequencing likely produced, as an artifact, a cluster of highly shared sequence variants.

The germline gives CDR1 SGHRS, CDR2 YFSETQ. There are 16 residues in the CDR3. Trimming at V came to 4 bases and at J to 9 bases, leaving 13 bases not matched to a gene. PCR employed 60 Vbeta and 13 Jbeta primers. In the authors' workflow: Some 9.9 million shared chains were among some 80 million unique TCR beta chains counted in a later analysis. Sequencing used immunoSEQ multiplex PCR; TCRdb keeps in-frame clones, though not all of them. V and J calls and clone size are given by that table; D and trimming were obtained from the DNA. The sample contains about 140,000 clones, 65% to 80% of which appear only once.

Sequencing used PBMCs. This clonotype originated in a woman aged 30 to 39 in good health and CMV-seronegative. The chain employs TRBV5-1 and TRBJ1-6; 7 nucleotides match TRBD1. In DNA, the CDR3 is TGCGCCAGCAGCCAACCCGAACAGGGGCCTTTTTCACCCCTCCACTTT. Translating it yields CASSQPEQGPFSPLHF.